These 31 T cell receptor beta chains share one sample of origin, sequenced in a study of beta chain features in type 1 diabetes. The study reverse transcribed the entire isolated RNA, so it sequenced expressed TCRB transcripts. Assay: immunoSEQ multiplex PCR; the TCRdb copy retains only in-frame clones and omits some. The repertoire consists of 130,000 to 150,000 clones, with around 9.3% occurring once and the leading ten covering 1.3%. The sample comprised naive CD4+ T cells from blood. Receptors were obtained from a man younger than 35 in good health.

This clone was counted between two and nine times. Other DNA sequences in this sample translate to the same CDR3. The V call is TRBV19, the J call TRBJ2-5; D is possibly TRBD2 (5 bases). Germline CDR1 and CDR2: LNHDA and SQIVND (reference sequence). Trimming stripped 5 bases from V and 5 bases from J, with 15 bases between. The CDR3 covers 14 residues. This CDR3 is CASSSGLKSETQYF. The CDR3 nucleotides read TGTGCCAGTAGTTCCGGACTGAAGAGTGAGACCCAGTACTTC.

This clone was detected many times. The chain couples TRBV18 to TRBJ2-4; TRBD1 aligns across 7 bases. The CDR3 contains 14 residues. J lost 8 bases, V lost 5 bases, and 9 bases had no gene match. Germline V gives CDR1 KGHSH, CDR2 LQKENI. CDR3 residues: CASSADRVVDIQYF. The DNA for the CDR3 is TGTGCCAGCTCAGCAGACAGGGTTGTAGACATTCAGTACTTC.

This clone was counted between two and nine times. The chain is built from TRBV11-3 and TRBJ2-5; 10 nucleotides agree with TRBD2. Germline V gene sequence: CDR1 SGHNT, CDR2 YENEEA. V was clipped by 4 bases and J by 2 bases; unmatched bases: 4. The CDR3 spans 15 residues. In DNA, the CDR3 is TGTGCCAGCAGCTCGCTAGCGGGGGAGCAAGAGACCCAGTACTTC. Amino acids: CASSSLAGEQETQYF.

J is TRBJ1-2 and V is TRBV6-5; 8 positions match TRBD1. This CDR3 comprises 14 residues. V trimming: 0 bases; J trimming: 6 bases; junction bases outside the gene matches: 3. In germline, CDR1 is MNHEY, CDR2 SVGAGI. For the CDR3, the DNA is TGTGCCAGCAGTTACTCGACAGGGGAGGATGGCTACACCTTC. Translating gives CASSYSTGEDGYTF.

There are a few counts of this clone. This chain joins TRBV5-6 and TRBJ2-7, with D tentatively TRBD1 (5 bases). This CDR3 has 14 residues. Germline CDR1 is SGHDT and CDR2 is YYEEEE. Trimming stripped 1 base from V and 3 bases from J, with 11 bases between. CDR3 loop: CASSLYGRVYEQYF. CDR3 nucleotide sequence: TGTGCCAGCAGCTTGTACGGCAGGGTCTACGAGCAGTACTTC.

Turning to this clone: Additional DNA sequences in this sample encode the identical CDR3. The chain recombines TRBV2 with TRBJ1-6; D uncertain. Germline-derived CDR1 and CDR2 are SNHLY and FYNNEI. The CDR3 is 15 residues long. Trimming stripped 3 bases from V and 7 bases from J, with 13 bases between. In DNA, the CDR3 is TGTGCCAGCAGTGAGCGAGGACGGGGAAATTCACCCCTCCACTTT. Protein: CASSERGRGNSPLHF.

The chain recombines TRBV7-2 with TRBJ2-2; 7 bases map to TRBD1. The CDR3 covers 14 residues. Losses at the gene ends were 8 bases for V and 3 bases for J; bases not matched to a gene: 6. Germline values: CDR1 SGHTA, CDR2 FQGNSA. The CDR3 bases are TGTGCCAGCTGTTGGACAGGCTACACCGGGGAGCTGTTTTTT. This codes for CASCWTGYTGELFF. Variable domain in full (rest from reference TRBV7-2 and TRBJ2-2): GAGVSQSPSNKVTEKGKDVELRCDPISGHTALYWYRQSLGQGLEFLIYFQGNSAPDKSGLPSDRFSAERTGGSVSTLTIQRTQQEDSAVYLCASCWTGYTGELFFGEGSRLTVL.

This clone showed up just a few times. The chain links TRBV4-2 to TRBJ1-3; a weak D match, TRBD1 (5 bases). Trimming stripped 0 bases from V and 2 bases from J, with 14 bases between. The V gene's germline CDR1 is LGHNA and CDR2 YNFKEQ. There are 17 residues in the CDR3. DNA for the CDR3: TGTGCCAGCAGCCAAGATAGGATGACAGAAACTGGAAACACCATATATTTT. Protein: CASSQDRMTETGNTIYF.

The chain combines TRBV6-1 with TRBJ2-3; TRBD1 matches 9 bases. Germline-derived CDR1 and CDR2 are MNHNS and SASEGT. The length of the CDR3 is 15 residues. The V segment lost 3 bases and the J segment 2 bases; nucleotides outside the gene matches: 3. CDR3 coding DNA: TGTGCCAGCAGTGAGGGACAGGGAGACACAGATACGCAGTATTTT. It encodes CASSEGQGDTDTQYF.

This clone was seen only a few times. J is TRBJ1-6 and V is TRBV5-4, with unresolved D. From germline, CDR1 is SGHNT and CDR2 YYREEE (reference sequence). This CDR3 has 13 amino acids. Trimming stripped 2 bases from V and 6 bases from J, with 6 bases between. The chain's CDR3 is CASSFGSNSPLHF. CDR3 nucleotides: TGTGCCAGCAGCTTTGGTAGTAATTCACCCCTCCACTTT.

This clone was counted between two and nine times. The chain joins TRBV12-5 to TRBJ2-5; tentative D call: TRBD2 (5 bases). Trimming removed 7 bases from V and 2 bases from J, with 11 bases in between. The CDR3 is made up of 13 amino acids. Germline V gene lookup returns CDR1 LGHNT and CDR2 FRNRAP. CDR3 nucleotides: TGTGCTAGTGCGCGGGTTCTTCAAGAGACCCAGTACTTC. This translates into CASARVLQETQYF.

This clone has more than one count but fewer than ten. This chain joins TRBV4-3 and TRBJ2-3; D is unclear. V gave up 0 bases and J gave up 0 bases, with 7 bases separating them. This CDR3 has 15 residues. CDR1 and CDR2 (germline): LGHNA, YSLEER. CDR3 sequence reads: CASSQDSSSTDTQYF. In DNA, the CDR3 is TGCGCCAGCAGCCAAGACAGTTCTAGCACAGATACGCAGTATTTT.

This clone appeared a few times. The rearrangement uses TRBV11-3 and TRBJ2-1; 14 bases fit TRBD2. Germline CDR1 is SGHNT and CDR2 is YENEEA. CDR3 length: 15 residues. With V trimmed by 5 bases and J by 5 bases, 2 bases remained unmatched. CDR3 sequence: CASSPGLAGDNEQFF. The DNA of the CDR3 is TGTGCCAGCAGCCCGGGACTAGCGGGGGACAATGAGCAGTTCTTC.

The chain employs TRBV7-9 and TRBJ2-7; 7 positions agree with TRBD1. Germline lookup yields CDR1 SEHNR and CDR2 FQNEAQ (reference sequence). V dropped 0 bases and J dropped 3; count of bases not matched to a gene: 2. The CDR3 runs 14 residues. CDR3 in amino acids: CASSLAGQFYEQYF. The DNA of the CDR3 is TGTGCCAGCAGCTTAGCGGGACAGTTCTACGAGCAGTACTTC.

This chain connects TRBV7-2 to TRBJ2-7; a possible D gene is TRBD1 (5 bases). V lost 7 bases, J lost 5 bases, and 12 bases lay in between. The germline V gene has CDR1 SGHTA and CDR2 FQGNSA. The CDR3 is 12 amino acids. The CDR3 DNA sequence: TGTGCCAGCATGGGGATAGGGGACGAGCAGTACTTC. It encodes CASMGIGDEQYF.

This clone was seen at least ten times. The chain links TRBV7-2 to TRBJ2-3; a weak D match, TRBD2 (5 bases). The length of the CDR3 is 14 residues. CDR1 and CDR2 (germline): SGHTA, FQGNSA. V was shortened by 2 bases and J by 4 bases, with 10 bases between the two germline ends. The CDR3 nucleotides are TGTGCCAGCAGCTTAACCATACTAGCAGATACGCAGTATTTT. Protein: CASSLTILADTQYF.

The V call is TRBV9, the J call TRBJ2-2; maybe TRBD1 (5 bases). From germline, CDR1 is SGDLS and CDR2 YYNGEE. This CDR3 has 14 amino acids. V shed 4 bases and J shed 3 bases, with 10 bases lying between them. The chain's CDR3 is CASSTDRYTGELFF. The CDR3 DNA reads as TGTGCCAGCAGCACAGACAGATACACCGGGGAGCTGTTTTTT.

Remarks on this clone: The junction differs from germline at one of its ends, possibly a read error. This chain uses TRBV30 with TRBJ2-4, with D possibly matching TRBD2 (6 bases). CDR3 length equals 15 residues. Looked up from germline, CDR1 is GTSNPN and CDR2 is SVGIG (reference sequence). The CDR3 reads CVWSRLGTAVSIQYF. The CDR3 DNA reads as TGTGTCTGGAGCCGATTAGGGACTGCCGTAAGCATTCAGTACTTC.

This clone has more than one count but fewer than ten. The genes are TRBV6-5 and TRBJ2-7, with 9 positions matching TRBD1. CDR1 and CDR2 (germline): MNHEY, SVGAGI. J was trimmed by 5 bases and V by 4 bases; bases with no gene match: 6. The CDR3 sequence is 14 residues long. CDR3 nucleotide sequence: TGTGCCAGCAGTTTAGTGGGACAGGGCCACGAGCAGTACTTC. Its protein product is CASSLVGQGHEQYF.

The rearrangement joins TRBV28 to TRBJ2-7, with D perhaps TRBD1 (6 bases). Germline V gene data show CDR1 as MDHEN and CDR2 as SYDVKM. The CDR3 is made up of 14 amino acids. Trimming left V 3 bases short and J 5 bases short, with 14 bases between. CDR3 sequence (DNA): TGTGCCAGCAGTTTGAGCACAGGGAGAAACGAGCAGTACTTC. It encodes CASSLSTGRNEQYF.

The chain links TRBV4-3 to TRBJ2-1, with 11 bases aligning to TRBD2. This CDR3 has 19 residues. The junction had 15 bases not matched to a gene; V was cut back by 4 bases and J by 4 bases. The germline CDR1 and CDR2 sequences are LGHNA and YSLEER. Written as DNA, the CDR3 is TGCGCCAGCAGCCTCACTGGGACGACCAGACTAGCGGGGTACAATGAGCAGTTCTTC. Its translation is CASSLTGTTRLAGYNEQFF.

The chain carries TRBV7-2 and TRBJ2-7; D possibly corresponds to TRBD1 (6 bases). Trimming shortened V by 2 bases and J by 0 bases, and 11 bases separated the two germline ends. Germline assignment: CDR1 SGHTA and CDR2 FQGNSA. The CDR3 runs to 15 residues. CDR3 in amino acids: CASSLRQGNSYEQYF. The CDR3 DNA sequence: TGTGCCAGCAGCTTAAGGCAGGGGAACTCCTACGAGCAGTACTTC.

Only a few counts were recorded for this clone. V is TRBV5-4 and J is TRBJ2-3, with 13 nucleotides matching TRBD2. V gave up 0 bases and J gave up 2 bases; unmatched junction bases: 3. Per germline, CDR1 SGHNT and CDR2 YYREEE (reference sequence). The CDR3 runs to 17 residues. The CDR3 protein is CASSLGGLAGNTDTQYF. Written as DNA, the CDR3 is TGTGCCAGCAGCTTGGGGGGACTAGCGGGGAACACAGATACGCAGTATTTT.

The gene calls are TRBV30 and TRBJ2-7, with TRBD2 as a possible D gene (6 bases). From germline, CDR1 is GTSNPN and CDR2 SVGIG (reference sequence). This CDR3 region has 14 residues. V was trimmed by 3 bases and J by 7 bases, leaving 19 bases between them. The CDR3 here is CAWRSTGTRGEQYF. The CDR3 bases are TGTGCCTGGAGAAGTACGGGGACTCGCGGGGAGCAGTACTTC.

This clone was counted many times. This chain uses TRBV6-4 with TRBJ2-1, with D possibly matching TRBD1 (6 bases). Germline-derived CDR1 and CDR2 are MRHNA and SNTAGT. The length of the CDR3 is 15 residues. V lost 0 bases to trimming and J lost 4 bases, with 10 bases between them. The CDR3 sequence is CASSDSAGDYNEQFF. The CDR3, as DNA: TGTGCCAGCAGTGACTCGGCAGGGGATTACAATGAGCAGTTCTTC.

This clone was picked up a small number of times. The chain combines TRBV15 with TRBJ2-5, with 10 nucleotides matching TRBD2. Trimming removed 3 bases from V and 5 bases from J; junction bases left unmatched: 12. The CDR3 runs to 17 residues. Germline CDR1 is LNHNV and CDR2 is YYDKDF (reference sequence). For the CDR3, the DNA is TGTGCCACCAGCAGCGGGGGAGCTAGCGGGGGAAGTGAGACCCAGTACTTC. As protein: CATSSGGASGGSETQYF.

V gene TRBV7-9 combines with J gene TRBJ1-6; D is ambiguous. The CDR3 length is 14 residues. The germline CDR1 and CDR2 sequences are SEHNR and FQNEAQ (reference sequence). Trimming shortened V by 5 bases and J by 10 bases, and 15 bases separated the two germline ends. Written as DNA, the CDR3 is TGTGCCAGCAGCATAACAGTAGTCCCATCACCCCTCCACTTT. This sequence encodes CASSITVVPSPLHF.

The chain's CDR3 is CASSFGTSGYNEQFF. CDR3 DNA: TGTGCCAGCAGCTTCGGGACTAGCGGTTACAATGAGCAGTTCTTC. V is TRBV7-2 and J is TRBJ2-1, with 11 bases aligning to TRBD2. Germline CDR1 and CDR2: SGHTA and FQGNSA. Unmatched junction bases numbered 2, after V lost 3 bases and J lost 4 bases. The CDR3 contains 15 residues.

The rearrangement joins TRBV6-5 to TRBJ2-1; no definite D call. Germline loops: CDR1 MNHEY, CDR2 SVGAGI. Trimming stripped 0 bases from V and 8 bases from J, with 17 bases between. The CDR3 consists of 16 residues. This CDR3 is CASSYSEASGLDEQFF. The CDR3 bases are TGTGCCAGCAGTTACTCCGAGGCTAGTGGTTTGGATGAGCAGTTCTTC.

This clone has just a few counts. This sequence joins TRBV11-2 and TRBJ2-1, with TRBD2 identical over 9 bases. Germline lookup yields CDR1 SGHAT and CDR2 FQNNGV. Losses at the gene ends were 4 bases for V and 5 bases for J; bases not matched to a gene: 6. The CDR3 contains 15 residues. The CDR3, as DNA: TGTGCCAGCAGCTCACGCGGGGGGGCGAACAATGAGCAGTTCTTC. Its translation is CASSSRGGANNEQFF.

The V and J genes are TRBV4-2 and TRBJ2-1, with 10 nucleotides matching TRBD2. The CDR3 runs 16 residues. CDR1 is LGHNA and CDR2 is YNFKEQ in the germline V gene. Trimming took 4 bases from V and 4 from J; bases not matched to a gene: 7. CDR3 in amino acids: CASSRHTSGEYNEQFF. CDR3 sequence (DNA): TGTGCCAGCAGCCGCCATACTAGCGGGGAGTACAATGAGCAGTTCTTC.